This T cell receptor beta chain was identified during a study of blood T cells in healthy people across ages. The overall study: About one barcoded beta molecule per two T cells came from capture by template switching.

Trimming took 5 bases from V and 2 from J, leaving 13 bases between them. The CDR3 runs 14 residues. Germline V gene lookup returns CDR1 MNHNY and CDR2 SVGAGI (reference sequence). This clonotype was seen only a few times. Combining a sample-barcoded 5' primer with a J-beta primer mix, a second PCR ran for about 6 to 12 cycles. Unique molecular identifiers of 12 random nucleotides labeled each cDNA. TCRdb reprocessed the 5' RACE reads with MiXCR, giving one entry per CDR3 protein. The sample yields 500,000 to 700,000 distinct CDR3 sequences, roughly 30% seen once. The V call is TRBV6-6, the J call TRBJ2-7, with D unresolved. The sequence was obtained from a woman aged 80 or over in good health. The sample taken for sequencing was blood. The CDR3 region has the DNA TGTGCCAGCAGTGCGCCGGGCCGAGCCTACGAGCAGTACTTC. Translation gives CASSAPGRAYEQYF.